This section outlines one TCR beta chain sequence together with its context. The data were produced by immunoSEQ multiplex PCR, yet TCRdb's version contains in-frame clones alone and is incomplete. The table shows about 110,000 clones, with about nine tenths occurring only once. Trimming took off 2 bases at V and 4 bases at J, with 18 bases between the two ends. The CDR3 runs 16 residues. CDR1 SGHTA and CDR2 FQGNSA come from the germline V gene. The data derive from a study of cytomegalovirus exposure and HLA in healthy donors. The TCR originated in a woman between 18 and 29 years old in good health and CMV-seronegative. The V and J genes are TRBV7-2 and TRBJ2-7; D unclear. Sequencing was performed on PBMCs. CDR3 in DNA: TGTGCCAGCAGCTTAAGTTTGCAGGTTGCAGTATACGAGCAGTACTTC. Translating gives CASSLSLQVAVYEQYF.